The 18 T cell receptor beta chains reported below all come from one sample, sequenced in a study of shared clonotypes between healthy human individuals (dated by TCRdb to the early 2020s). CD8 naive samples were CD45RO-negative cells positively selected for CCR7, giving a CD45RA+CCR7+ population that excluded TemRA cells. The library was generated by the immunoSEQ multiplex PCR assay. Here the immuneACCESS table is served through TCRdb, limited to in-frame sequences with V and J called. Missing clones are a known gap in these copies; in checked studies unresolved V genes cover under half, and the rest lacks a known reason. The sample data list millions of clones, and 85% to 95% of these were observed just once. The ten largest account for 0.9% to 1.3% of the sample. The specimen was naive CD8+ T cells sorted from blood. The cell subset or site label here, explained by the study, means: CD45RA+CCR7+. The receptors stem from a man aged 18 to 30 in good health.

As to this clone: The sample has other DNA sequences that encode this CDR3 too. V and J are TRBV7-8 and TRBJ2-5; 13 bases are a match to TRBD2. The germline V gene has CDR1 SGHVS and CDR2 FQNEAQ. With V trimmed by 5 bases and J by 5 bases, 8 bases remained unmatched. This CDR3 spans 16 amino acids. The CDR3 loop reads CASSPPGLAGVETQYF. The CDR3 DNA sequence: TGTGCCAGCAGCCCCCCCGGACTAGCGGGAGTGGAGACCCAGTACTTC.

This chain joins TRBV4-3 and TRBJ2-3, with D maybe TRBD2 (6 bases). The CDR3 totals 15 residues. The V end lost 2 bases, the J end lost 6 bases, and 15 bases lay between the germline ends. Germline assignment: CDR1 LGHNA and CDR2 YSLEER. CDR3 in amino acids: CASSQTWTGEDTQYF. CDR3 in DNA: TGCGCCAGCAGCCAAACTTGGACGGGAGAGGATACGCAGTATTTT.

The V call is TRBV5-3, the J call TRBJ2-1; D gene ambiguous. TRBV5-3 is flagged as an ORF with uncertain function. The CDR3 is 13 amino acids. V was shortened by 0 bases and J by 4 bases, with 5 bases between the two germline ends. DNA of the CDR3: TGTGCCAGAAGCTTGGAACAGTACAATGAGCAGTTCTTC. Residues: CARSLEQYNEQFF.

The gene calls are TRBV10-3 and TRBJ2-7; 11 bases map to TRBD1. J was trimmed by 4 bases and V by 0 bases; bases with no gene match: 2. The CDR3 is made up of 15 amino acids. CDR1 is ENHRY and CDR2 is SYGVKD in the germline V gene. The CDR3, as DNA: TGTGCCATCAGTGAGTCGGACAGGGGGCAGTACGAGCAGTACTTC. Its translation: CAISESDRGQYEQYF.

This chain joins TRBV5-4 and TRBJ2-7; 7 bases match TRBD1. Losses at the gene ends were 5 bases for V and 6 bases for J; bases not matched to a gene: 11. The CDR3 spans 14 residues. Germline V CDR1 and CDR2: SGHNT, YYREEE (reference sequence). CDR3 nucleotide sequence: TGTGCCAGCAGTTTCGACAGGGTATCCAGCGAGCAGTACTTC. It is translated as CASSFDRVSSEQYF.

CDR3 residues: CASSESRLAGAAVYEQYF. In DNA form, the CDR3 reads TGTGCCAGCAGTGAATCGAGACTAGCGGGAGCCGCCGTCTACGAGCAGTACTTC. This rearrangement joins TRBV6-1 to TRBJ2-7; 12 bases agree with TRBD2. With V trimmed by 2 bases and J by 3 bases, 11 bases remained unmatched. Germline CDR1 MNHNS, CDR2 SASEGT. The CDR3 length is 18 residues.

Details on this clone: Different DNA sequences within this sample yield the same CDR3. V gene TRBV6-5 combines with J gene TRBJ1-1, with unresolved D. Germline V CDR1 and CDR2: MNHEY, SVGAGI. This CDR3 region has 14 residues. V dropped 0 bases and J dropped 1 base, with 6 bases sitting between them. CDR3 DNA sequence: TGTGCCAGCAGTTACTCGGGAAGGAACACTGAAGCTTTCTTT. It encodes CASSYSGRNTEAFF.

The genes are TRBV7-9 and TRBJ2-5, with 8 bases identical to TRBD2. This CDR3 is built from 15 residues. Germline V gene sequence: CDR1 SEHNR, CDR2 FQNEAQ (reference sequence). J gave up 1 base and V 5 bases, and 6 bases lay outside the gene matches. Written as DNA, the CDR3 is TGTGCCAGCAGCCCTCGGACTAGCCTCCAAGAGACCCAGTACTTC. Protein sequence: CASSPRTSLQETQYF.

This chain joins TRBV6-1 and TRBJ1-5; 7 positions agree with TRBD1. The CDR3 is 15 residues long. Germline V gives CDR1 MNHNS, CDR2 SASEGT. V gave up 7 bases and J gave up 7 bases; unmatched junction bases: 13. The CDR3 sequence: CASIGTVATSQPQHF. The CDR3 DNA follows: TGTGCCAGCATCGGGACAGTGGCAACAAGCCAGCCCCAGCATTTT.

The chain joins TRBV19 to TRBJ1-6, with a possible D match to TRBD1 (5 bases). The V gene's germline CDR1 is LNHDA and CDR2 SQIVND (reference sequence). The CDR3 is made up of 15 amino acids. The V end was cut by 5 bases, the J end by 4 bases, with 12 bases between. CDR3 region: CASSVSGMYNSPLHF. In DNA, the CDR3 is TGTGCCAGTAGTGTCTCAGGGATGTATAATTCACCCCTCCACTTT.

The chain recombines TRBV4-1 with TRBJ1-2; D perhaps matches TRBD1 (5 bases). V was cut by 1 base and J by 0 bases, with 9 bases left in between. CDR1 is MGHRA and CDR2 is YSYEKL in the germline V gene. The CDR3 consists of 15 residues. Written as DNA, the CDR3 is TGCGCCAGCAGCCAAGTTACAGGCTCTAACTATGGCTACACCTTC. Its translation: CASSQVTGSNYGYTF.

About this clone: One end of the junction does not line up with germline, which may come from a read error. The chain is built from TRBV7-2 and TRBJ2-1; TRBD2 matches 7 bases. The CDR3 totals 14 residues. Germline assignment: CDR1 SGHTA and CDR2 FQGNSA. The chain's CDR3 is CASSPHWDYYEQFF. For the CDR3, the DNA is TGTGCCAGCAGCCCACACTGGGACTACTATGAGCAGTTCTTC.

This chain joins TRBV11-2 and TRBJ2-7, with TRBD1 as a possible D gene (6 bases). CDR3 length equals 15 residues. Trimming removed 1 base at V and 2 bases at J, with 12 bases between. Germline V lookup: CDR1 SGHAT, CDR2 FQNNGV. The CDR3, as DNA: TGTGCCAGCAGCTTAGGGGGGCTGGCAACCTACGAGCAGTACTTC. It translates to CASSLGGLATYEQYF.

The rearrangement joins TRBV2 to TRBJ2-1; tentative D call: TRBD2 (6 bases). V lost 9 bases and J 1 base, leaving 34 bases between the germline ends. From germline, CDR1 is SNHLY and CDR2 FYNNEI. The length of the CDR3 is 21 residues. CDR3 sequence (DNA): TGTGCCAGTCAGCATAGGGGAGAGCGGGCCAAATATGGAAGGTCCTACAATGAGCAGTTCTTC. This gives the protein CASQHRGERAKYGRSYNEQFF.

This clone was detected only once. The V call is TRBV27, the J call TRBJ1-5; D perhaps matches TRBD1 (6 bases). Germline CDR1 MNHEY, CDR2 SMNVEV (reference sequence). V was cut by 2 bases and J by 7 bases, with 12 bases left in between. The CDR3 covers 14 residues. The CDR3 nucleotides read TGTGCCAGCAGTTTAGGAATCAGGGGACAGCCCCAGCATTTT. This gives the protein CASSLGIRGQPQHF.

This rearrangement joins TRBV30 to TRBJ2-1, with D perhaps matching TRBD1 (5 bases). The CDR3 is 11 amino acids. Germline CDR1 GTSNPN, CDR2 SVGIG (reference sequence). Trimming pared 5 bases from V and 5 bases from J, leaving 7 bases between. The CDR3 nucleotides are TGTGCCTGGGACAGAGACAATGAGCAGTTCTTC. Encoded protein: CAWDRDNEQFF.

This chain uses TRBV4-2 with TRBJ2-7, with TRBD1 matching over 10 bases. The CDR3 runs 16 residues. Losses at the gene ends were 1 base for V and 6 bases for J; bases not matched to a gene: 9. The germline gives CDR1 LGHNA, CDR2 YNFKEQ. CDR3 residues: CASSQAMTGGVSEQYF. The CDR3 DNA follows: TGTGCCAGCAGCCAAGCTATGACAGGGGGCGTGTCCGAGCAGTACTTC.

The chain combines TRBV5-1 with TRBJ2-7; D is unclear. Germline assignment: CDR1 SGHRS and CDR2 YFSETQ. The V and J ends lost 0 bases and 7 bases respectively, with 11 bases between them. CDR3 length: 13 residues. CDR3 region: CASSLAYWEEQYF. DNA for the CDR3: TGCGCCAGCAGCTTGGCCTATTGGGAAGAGCAGTACTTC.